One sample yielded the 3 T cell receptor beta chains listed below, sequenced in a study of cytomegalovirus exposure and HLA in healthy donors (dated by TCRdb to between 2016 and 2019). Library preparation was by the immunoSEQ multiplex PCR assay. For the multiplex PCR, a mixture combining 60 forward primers for TCR Vbeta segments and 13 reverse primers for TCR Jbeta segments was used. The table was pulled from immuneACCESS by TCRdb, which kept in-frame rearrangements only. Such tables lose some clones; where checked, under half of the loss comes from unresolved V genes, and the rest has no known cause. Recorded for this sample are 90,000 to 95,000 clones; 81% of them occurred a single time. Jointly, the top ten make up 1% to 1.5% of the sample. The source material was PBMCs. The receptors here all came from a girl aged 2-10 years in good health and CMV-seropositive.

The chain carries TRBV10-3 and TRBJ1-5, with D perhaps TRBD1 (5 bases). CDR3 length: 16 residues. Germline assignment: CDR1 ENHRY and CDR2 SYGVKD. V lost 2 bases to trimming and J lost 1 base, with 12 bases between them. The CDR3 DNA reads as TGTGCCATCAGTGAGCGGGGGGGTGGGAGCAATCAGCCCCAGCATTTT. It yields the protein CAISERGGGSNQPQHF.

This clone has a handful of counts. V is TRBV6-1 and J is TRBJ1-5; 8 bases match TRBD1. The CDR3 has 15 residues. Germline CDR1 and CDR2: MNHNS and SASEGT. V lost 4 bases to trimming and J lost 1 base; unmatched junction nucleotides: 3. The CDR3 loop is CASSAGGGSNQPQHF. The CDR3 DNA is TGTGCCAGCAGTGCAGGGGGCGGGAGCAATCAGCCCCAGCATTTT.

This sequence joins TRBV12-5 and TRBJ2-1; tentative D call: TRBD2 (6 bases). Trimming shortened V by 6 bases and J by 9 bases, and 12 bases separated the two germline ends. CDR3 length: 12 amino acids. Germline V gene data show CDR1 as LGHNT and CDR2 as FRNRAP. This CDR3 is CASGDMEGEQFF. The CDR3 nucleotides read TGTGCTAGTGGGGACATGGAGGGTGAGCAGTTCTTC.